This T cell receptor beta chain is drawn from a study of blood T cell repertoires in COVID-19 (dated by TCRdb to about 2020). Notes on the research overall: The collaborator samples originated in the United States, Italy and Spain and spanned the acute and convalescent phases of COVID-19. The repertoires were made available in a free public database intended to serve as a resource for research on the immune response to SARS-CoV-2. Where HLA class I and class II types were available, the types were taken from metadata supplied by the sample provider, not from assay-based typing. The material from the prospective study consisted of cDNA or gDNA derived from T cells, B-cell-depleted T cells, or PBMCs. The samples were drawn from two sources: the first 160 participants of the ongoing ImmuneRACE study, and some 1,300 subjects contributed by 6 global collaborators. The sample metadata nearly always contained a de-identified subject ID, COVID-19 status, age in years and sex. Subjects who had been exposed to COVID-19, were actively infected with it, or had recovered from it provided the deeply sampled blood TCRbeta repertoires that made up the dataset.

Each collaborating institution followed its own protocols to collect whole blood in K2EDTA tubes. For TCRbeta analysis, collaborators shipped samples in one of three forms: frozen whole blood, isolated PBMCs, or DNA extracted from either of those sample types. Study-level results and caveats: Clinical and demographic metadata were provided uncurated, with the amount varying by source and participant.

Relative to germline, V is missing 6 bases and J is missing 5 bases, with 5 bases of the junction outside any gene match. Per the germline V gene, SGHTA is the CDR1 and FQGNSA is the CDR2. The CDR3 runs 14 amino acids, cysteine and phenylalanine included. The kept DNA is CDR3 alone, 42 bases in frame from the first base. The immunoSEQ Assay, a bias-controlled multiplex PCR, was used to amplify TCRbeta CDR3 regions from genomic DNA. The published analysis was carried out like this. The number of nucleated cells in each sample was estimated from the amplification of reference gene primers within the assay. To quantify the absolute abundance of each unique TCRbeta CDR3 rearrangement, sequence reads were collapsed and filtered. Productive Simpson clonality was computed per sample as the square root of Simpson's diversity index over productive rearrangements. Imported from immuneACCESS, the table was reduced by TCRdb to in-frame sequences with V and J called. These copies leave out some clones; in studies compared against another copy, an unresolved V gene accounts for under half, and the cause of the remainder is not known. V, J and clone size were drawn from that table, and D and trimming were deduced from the DNA. The sample table lists around 60,000 clones, around 90% of them with a count of one. About 3.2% of the sample comes from the top ten.

Worth noting for this clone: This clone's antigen is unknown. Per-nucleotide qualities are absent, and no much larger clonotype sits a single base away.

The rearranged segments are TRBV7-2 and TRBJ1-4; 8 central nucleotides agree with TRBD1. The clonotype was recovered from a man aged 45-60 years with active COVID-19. Sequenced: peripheral blood. The DNA sequence follows: TGTGCCAGCAGACGACAGGGGTTAAATGAAAAACTGTTTTTT. It is translated as CASRRQGLNEKLFF.